This T cell receptor (beta chain) appears in the sequencing data of a study of blood T cell repertoires in COVID-19. Trimming left V 4 bases short and J 0 bases short, with 7 bases between. The CDR3 length is 14 residues. Germline V gene lookup returns CDR1 LGHNA and CDR2 YNFKEQ. Assay: immunoSEQ multiplex PCR; the TCRdb copy retains only in-frame clones and omits some. This table holds 120,000 to 150,000 clones, approximately 83% found once. The specimen sequenced was peripheral blood. This chain joins TRBV4-2 and TRBJ2-4; possible D gene TRBD1, 5 bases. The receptor's source is a woman aged 55-69 years with COVID-19, enrolled during active disease. The CDR3 DNA follows: TGTGCCAGCAGCCCGACAGTAGCCAAAAACATTCAGTACTTC. Translation: CASSPTVAKNIQYF.